This T cell receptor beta chain was obtained from a study of blood T cell repertoires in COVID-19. Study-wide background: Whether acute or convalescent, the COVID-19 samples came from the United States, Italy and Spain. Sources were T cells, B-cell-depleted T cells, or PBMCs; the material itself was cDNA or gDNA.

Original handling: Counts of nucleated cells, estimated from reference gene primer amplification, were obtained. Clones were sequenced by immunoSEQ multiplex PCR, and TCRdb holds only the in-frame ones, with some missing. V and J calls and clone size follow that table, whereas D and trimming were derived from the DNA. Here the sample spans roughly 62,000 clones, about 90% being singletons. With 4 bases clipped from V and 5 bases from J, the junction kept 6 bases outside the gene matches. Germline assignment: CDR1 LNHDA and CDR2 SQIVND (reference sequence). The CDR3 totals 15 residues. This TCR was recovered from a human donor with acute or convalescent COVID-19. The donor label of this sample is uncertain. V is TRBV19 and J is TRBJ2-7, with TRBD1 matching over 12 bases. Input material: peripheral blood. The CDR3 loop reads CASSTPGQGAHEQYF. The CDR3 region has the DNA TGTGCCAGTAGTACCCCGGGACAGGGGGCCCACGAGCAGTACTTC. Looking up the rest from reference TRBV19 and TRBJ2-7 gives the full variable domain: DGGITQSPKYLFRKEGQNVTLSCEQNLNHDAMYWYRQDPGQGLRLIYYSQIVNDFQKGDIAEGYSVSREKKESFPLTVTSAQKNPTAFYLCASSTPGQGAHEQYFGPGTRLTVT.